This T cell receptor beta chain was profiled in a study of CD4 T cells in relation to SARS-CoV-2 and coronaviruses. Study details: No peptide or an HIV-1 Nef peptide pool served as negative control. Shared crossreactive spike epitopes were mapped to their HLA restriction.

Before the COVID-19 pandemic, during about 2011-2019, CD4+ T cells were taken from unexposed donors. CD4+ T cells were isolated from the cells after 10 days of culture. Unexposed-donor CD4+ T cells were probed with SARS-CoV-2 S/N and four cold-coronavirus spikes, cells permitting. Fresh IL-2 medium replaced half the medium on days 3 and 7. For this clone: As yet, its antigen is unknown.

Profiling relied on immunoSEQ multiplex PCR, and the TCRdb table lists in-frame clones only, not all of them. This repertoire shows about 21,000 clones, about 70% found once; its top ten account for 9.5% to 11%. Sequencing was performed on CD4+ T cells from PBMCs, cultured in vitro. The sequence came from a human donor in good health.

In DNA, the CDR3 is TGTGCCAGCAGTGAAGGCCCTAGTGCTGGGGCCAACGTCCTGACTTTC. This translates into CASSEGPSAGANVLTF. The rearrangement joins TRBV6-1 to TRBJ2-6; D not certain. Germline CDR1 and CDR2: MNHNS and SASEGT. The length of the CDR3 is 16 residues. V was pared by 1 base and J by 2 bases, with 9 bases between.